This TCR beta chain was identified in a study of shared T cell receptors in the human thymus. TCRdb's copy holds only in-frame clones and misses some; the assay was immunoSEQ multiplex PCR. In the table there are about 380,000 clones, around 95% of which are singletons. The CDR3 covers 13 residues. CDR1 and CDR2 from the germline V gene are SGHDN and FVKESK. Trimming removed 2 bases from V and 7 bases from J, with 10 bases in between. The source is a human donor. Input material: thymocytes. The chain is built from TRBV14 and TRBJ2-3; no reliable D call. The chain's CDR3 is CASSQFYLHTQYF. CDR3 DNA: TGTGCCAGCAGCCAATTTTACCTACATACGCAGTATTTT.